This T cell receptor beta chain is from a study of CD8 T cells in Susac syndrome. RNA totalling roughly 0.5 to 1 ug underwent reverse transcription with random hexamers. TCRdb itself ran the immunoSEQ multiplex PCR reads through MiXCR, one entry per CDR3 protein. The sample includes more than 110,000 distinct CDR3 sequences, approximately 95% seen only once; the top ten take roughly 0.14%. This CDR3 has 15 amino acids. V lost 3 bases to trimming and J lost 3 bases, with 9 bases between them. Germline CDR1 and CDR2: MNHEY and SMNVEV (reference sequence). This receptor was identified in a human donor with Susac syndrome. The V call is TRBV27, the J call TRBJ2-6; perhaps TRBD1 as D (5 bases). The material sequenced was CD4+ T cells from PBMCs. CDR3 nucleotide sequence: TGTGCCAGCAGTTTTAGGGGTGGTGGGGCCAACGTCCTGACTTTC. Its translation: CASSFRGGGANVLTF.